The rows below give T cell receptor beta chains drawn from one sample of a study of CD8 T cells in ankylosing spondylitis. From the 5' RACE reads, TCRdb called clonotypes with MiXCR, one entry per CDR3 protein. The sample has 200,000 to 250,000 distinct CDR3 sequences, under 12% seen once. Sequenced input: blood, either unsorted or a sorted T cell fraction (not recorded which). All receptors come from a male donor with ankylosing spondylitis or in good health (not recorded which). The CDR3 runs from the conserved cysteine through the conserved F or W. Fields, in order: V gene, clone size, J gene, D gene, CDR3 DNA, CDR3 protein. A D gene is named only where the DNA matches it firmly. Clone sizes are given selectively: once, few, many, or a class where the clone is expanded.

>TRBV7-8|few|TRBJ2-1|TRBD2
TGTGCCAGCAGCTCGGGCGGGGGGTGGCCCCATGAGCAGTTCTTC
CASSSGGGWPHEQFF
>TRBV7-9|many|TRBJ2-3|.
TGTGCCAGCAGCCGCGGACTCGCCGGGGGCACAGATACGCAGTATTTT
CASSRGLAGGTDTQYF
>TRBV7-6|many|TRBJ2-5|.
TGTGCCAGCAGCCTAAACAGGGTTAAGACCCAGTACTTC
CASSLNRVKTQYF
>TRBV30|few|TRBJ2-2|TRBD1
TGTGCCTGGGGGACAGGGAACACCGGGGAGCTGTTTTTT
CAWGTGNTGELFF
>TRBV20-1|few|TRBJ2-7|TRBD1
TGCAGTGCTAGCGACACAGGGGGCTTATCCTACGAGCAGTACTTC
CSASDTGGLSYEQYF
>TRBV5-1|many|TRBJ1-5|.
TGCGCCAGCAGCAGGGACGGTCTCAATCAGCCCCAGCATTTT
CASSRDGLNQPQHF
>TRBV29-1|.|TRBJ1-4|.
TGCAGCGTTGACGGTCCGGGGAATGAAAAACTGTTTTTT
CSVDGPGNEKLFF
>TRBV28|many|TRBJ2-2|.
TGTGCCAGCAGTGACCCAGGACATGTGGAAAAGCTGTTTTTT
CASSDPGHVEKLFF
>TRBV28|.|TRBJ1-1|TRBD1
TGTGCCAGCAGTTTATGGGGACAGGGGAACACTGAAGCTTTCTTT
CASSLWGQGNTEAFF
>TRBV15|few|TRBJ1-3|.
TGTGCCACCAGCAGGGACGGGAGCTCTGGAAACACCATATATTTT
CATSRDGSSGNTIYF
>TRBV5-1|many|TRBJ2-5|TRBD2
TGCGCCAGCAGCTTGGGAGATAGCGGGGTGCAAGAGACCCAGTACTTC
CASSLGDSGVQETQYF
>TRBV27|.|TRBJ2-3|.
TGTGCCAGCACTCTAATCCTGGGGGGCCCAGATACGCAGTATTTT
CASTLILGGPDTQYF
>TRBV9|few|TRBJ1-1|TRBD1
TGTGCCAGCAGCGCGGAACAGGGGGTTGTGCTCACTGAAGCTTTCTTT
CASSAEQGVVLTEAFF
>TRBV5-6|many|TRBJ1-1|TRBD1
TGTGCCAGCAAAAAACAGGGGGCAGACAAGAACACTGAAGCTTTCTTT
CASKKQGADKNTEAFF
>TRBV2|few|TRBJ2-2|.
TGTGCCAGCAGTGAGGGGGGGTTCGGGGGCGATCACACCGGGGAGCTGTTTTTT
CASSEGGFGGDHTGELFF
>TRBV21-1|many|TRBJ2-7|.
TGTGCCAGCAGCAAAGCGCTTTCGGGCGGACGGCGGAACTACGAGCAGTACTTC
CASSKALSGGRRNYEQYF
>TRBV3-1|few|TRBJ1-6|.
TGTGCCAGCAGCCAAGGTACGACGGTGCTCCACTTT
CASSQGTTVLHF
>TRBV5-5|many|TRBJ2-3|TRBD2
TGTGCCAGCAGCTCCACTAGCGGGGGGCGCACAGATACGCAGTATTTT
CASSSTSGGRTDTQYF
>TRBV20-1|many|TRBJ1-5|TRBD1
TGCAGTGCTACCGGGACAGGGGGGGGATATAGCAATCAGCCCCAGCATTTT
CSATGTGGGYSNQPQHF
>TRBV9|many|TRBJ2-5|.
TGTGCCAGCAGCGAACATGCAGAACAAGAGACCCAGTACTTC
CASSEHAEQETQYF
>TRBV5-6|many|TRBJ2-2|TRBD1
TGTGCCAGCAGCTTCGGACAGGGAGCCGGGGAGCTGTTTTTT
CASSFGQGAGELFF
>TRBV12-3/TRBV12-4|many|TRBJ2-2|TRBD2
TGTGCCAGCAGTTTGGCGCCGGGGGGGCCCGGGGAGCTGTTTTTT
CASSLAPGGPGELFF
>TRBV10-3|many|TRBJ2-1|.
TGTGCCATCAGTGATCCGGGTAGCTCCTACAATGAGCAGTTCTTC
CAISDPGSSYNEQFF
>TRBV9|.|TRBJ2-7|TRBD1
TGTGCCAGCAGCTCACTGGGGACAGGGTACGAGCAGTACTTC
CASSSLGTGYEQYF
>TRBV7-3|many|TRBJ2-3|.
TGTGCCAGCAGCTTAGTACGCGTTAGCACAGATACGCAGTATTTT
CASSLVRVSTDTQYF
>TRBV12-3/TRBV12-4|many|TRBJ2-1|TRBD1
TGTGCCAGCAACGACCGGGACAGGGGAAATGAGCAGTTCTTC
CASNDRDRGNEQFF
>TRBV6-5|many|TRBJ2-5|TRBD2
TGTGCCAGCAGTTACTCATTTTCCGGGGGGTTCCGTGAGACCCAGTACTTC
CASSYSFSGGFRETQYF
>TRBV5-1|many|TRBJ2-6|.
TGCGCCAGCAGCTTAGCAGGGACCCCTGGGGCCAACGTCCTGACTTTC
CASSLAGTPGANVLTF
>TRBV18|many|TRBJ2-7|TRBD1
TGTGCCAGCTCACGTGACAGGGAGAGGTCCTACGAGCAGTACTTC
CASSRDRERSYEQYF
>TRBV20-1|.|TRBJ2-5|TRBD2
TGCAGTGCTAGAGATCTTGCGGGGGTCGGGGAGACCCAGTACTTC
CSARDLAGVGETQYF
>TRBV9|many|TRBJ2-7|.
TGTGCCAGCAGCGGAGGGGTACAGGGTATCTCCTACGAGCAGTACTTC
CASSGGVQGISYEQYF
>TRBV5-1|.|TRBJ2-2|.
TGCGCCAGCAGCACCGCCGGTATAAGTACCGGGGAGCTGTTTTTT
CASSTAGISTGELFF
>TRBV12-3/TRBV12-4|few|TRBJ2-3|TRBD2
TGTGCCAGCAGTTTAGCACTAGCGGGGGGGCAAGATACGCAGTATTTT
CASSLALAGGQDTQYF
>TRBV12-3/TRBV12-4|.|TRBJ1-3|.
TGTGCCAGCTCCGCCCGCTCTGGAAACACCATATATTTT
CASSARSGNTIYF
>TRBV5-1|.|TRBJ1-1|TRBD1
TGCGCCAGCATGGGACAGGGGGTCACTGAAGCTTTCTTT
CASMGQGVTEAFF
>TRBV16|.|TRBJ1-4|.
TGTGCCAGCAGCCACCGGAGGCCCGGGGCATTTAATGAAAAACTGTTTTTT
CASSHRRPGAFNEKLFF
>TRBV13|many|TRBJ1-5|TRBD1
TGTGCCAGCAGCTTAGATCCCCGGACAGGGGCTTCCAATCAGCCCCAGCATTTT
CASSLDPRTGASNQPQHF
>TRBV29-1|.|TRBJ2-3|.
TGCAGCGTTGAAGACGTTGGCACAGATACGCAGTATTTT
CSVEDVGTDTQYF
>TRBV7-9|many|TRBJ1-1|.
TGTGCCAGCAGCGACTGGGGGGGGGTCGGAGAAGCTTTCTTT
CASSDWGGVGEAFF
>TRBV9|many|TRBJ1-2|.
TGTGCCAGCAGCGTAGGAGGCAGGGGCCTCTATGGCTACACCTTC
CASSVGGRGLYGYTF